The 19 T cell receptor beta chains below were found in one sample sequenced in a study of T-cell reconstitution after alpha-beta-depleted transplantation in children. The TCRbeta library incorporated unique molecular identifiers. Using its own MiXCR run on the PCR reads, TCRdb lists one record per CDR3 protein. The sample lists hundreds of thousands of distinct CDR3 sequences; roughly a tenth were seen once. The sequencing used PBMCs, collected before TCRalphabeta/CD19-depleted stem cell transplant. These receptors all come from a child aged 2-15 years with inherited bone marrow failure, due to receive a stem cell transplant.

The CDR3 protein is CASSLLTSGTFEQYF. As DNA, the CDR3 is TGTGCCAGCAGTTTACTTACTAGCGGGACCTTCGAGCAGTACTTC. J is TRBJ2-7 and V is TRBV28, with TRBD2 matching 10 bases. V dropped 2 bases and J dropped 6; count of bases not matched to a gene: 7. Per the germline V gene, CDR1 is MDHEN and CDR2 is SYDVKM. The CDR3 contains 15 residues.

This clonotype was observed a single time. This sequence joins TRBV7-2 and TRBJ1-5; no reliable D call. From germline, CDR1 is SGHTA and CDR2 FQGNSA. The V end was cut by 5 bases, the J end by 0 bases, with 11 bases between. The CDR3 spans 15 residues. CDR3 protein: CASSLTPYSNQPQHF. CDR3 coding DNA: TGTGCCAGCAGCCTAACACCATATAGCAATCAGCCCCAGCATTTT.

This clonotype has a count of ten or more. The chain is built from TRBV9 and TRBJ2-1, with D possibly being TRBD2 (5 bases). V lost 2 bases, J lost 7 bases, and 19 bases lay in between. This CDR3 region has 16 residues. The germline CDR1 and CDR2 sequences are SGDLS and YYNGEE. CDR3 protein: CASSVSGTPPGNEQFF. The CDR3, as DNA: TGTGCCAGCAGCGTGTCGGGAACCCCGCCTGGAAATGAGCAGTTCTTC.

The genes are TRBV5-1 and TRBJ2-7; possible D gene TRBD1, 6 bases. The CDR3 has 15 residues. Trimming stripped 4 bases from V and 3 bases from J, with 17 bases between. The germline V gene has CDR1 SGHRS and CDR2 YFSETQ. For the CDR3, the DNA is TGCGCCAGCAGCCCGCGGACAGTTAACGACTACGAGCAGTACTTC. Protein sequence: CASSPRTVNDYEQYF.

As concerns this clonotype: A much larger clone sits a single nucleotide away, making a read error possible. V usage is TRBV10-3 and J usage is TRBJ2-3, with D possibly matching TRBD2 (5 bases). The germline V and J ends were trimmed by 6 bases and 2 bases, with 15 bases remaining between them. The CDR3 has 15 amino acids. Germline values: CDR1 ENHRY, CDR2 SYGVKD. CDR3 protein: CAIRGKEGTTDTQYF. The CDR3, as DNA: TGTGCCATCAGGGGGAAAGAGGGTACCACAGATACGCAGTATTTT.

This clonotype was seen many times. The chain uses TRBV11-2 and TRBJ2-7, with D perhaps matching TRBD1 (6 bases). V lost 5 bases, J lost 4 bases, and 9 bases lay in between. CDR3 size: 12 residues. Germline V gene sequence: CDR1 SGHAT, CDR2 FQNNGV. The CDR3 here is CASSVGQYEQYF. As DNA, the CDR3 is TGTGCCAGCAGCGTCGGACAGTACGAGCAGTACTTC. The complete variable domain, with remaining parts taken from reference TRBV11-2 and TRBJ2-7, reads EAGVAQSPRYKIIEKRQSVAFWCNPISGHATLYWYQQILGQGPKLLIQFQNNGVVDDSQLPKDRFSAERLKGVDSTLKIQPAKLEDSAVYLCASSVGQYEQYFGPGTRLTVT.

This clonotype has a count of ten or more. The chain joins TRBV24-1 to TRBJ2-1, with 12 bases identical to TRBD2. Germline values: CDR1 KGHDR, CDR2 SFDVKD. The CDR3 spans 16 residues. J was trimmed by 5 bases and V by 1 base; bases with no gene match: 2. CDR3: CATSDFRTSGDNEQFF. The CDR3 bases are TGTGCCACCAGTGATTTCAGGACTAGCGGGGACAATGAGCAGTTCTTC.

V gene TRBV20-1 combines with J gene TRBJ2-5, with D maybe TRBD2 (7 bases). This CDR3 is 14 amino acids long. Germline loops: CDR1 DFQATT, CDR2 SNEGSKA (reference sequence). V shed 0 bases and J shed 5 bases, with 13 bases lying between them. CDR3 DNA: TGCAGTGCTAGAGATTGGGGGGGCAGGGAGACCCAGTACTTC. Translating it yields CSARDWGGRETQYF.

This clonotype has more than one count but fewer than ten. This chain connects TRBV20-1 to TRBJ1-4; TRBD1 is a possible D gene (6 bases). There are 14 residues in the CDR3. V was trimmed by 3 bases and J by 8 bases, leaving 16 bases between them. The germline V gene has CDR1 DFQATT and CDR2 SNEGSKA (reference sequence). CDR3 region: CSARVGGSGEKLFF. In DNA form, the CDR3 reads TGCAGTGCTAGGGTGGGGGGCTCGGGAGAAAAACTGTTTTTT.

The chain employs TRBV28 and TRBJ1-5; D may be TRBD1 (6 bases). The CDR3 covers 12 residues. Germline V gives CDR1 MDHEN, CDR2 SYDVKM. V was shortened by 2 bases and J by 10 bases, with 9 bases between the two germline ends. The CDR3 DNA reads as TGTGCCAGCAGTTTAGGGGGGCCTCCCCAGCATTTT. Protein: CASSLGGPPQHF.

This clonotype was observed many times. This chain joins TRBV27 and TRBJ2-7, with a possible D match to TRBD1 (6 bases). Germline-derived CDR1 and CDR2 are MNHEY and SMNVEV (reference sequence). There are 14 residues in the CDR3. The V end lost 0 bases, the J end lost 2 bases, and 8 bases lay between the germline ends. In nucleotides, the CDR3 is TGTGCCAGCAGTTTATCGACAGGTCCCTACGAGCAGTACTTC. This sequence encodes CASSLSTGPYEQYF.

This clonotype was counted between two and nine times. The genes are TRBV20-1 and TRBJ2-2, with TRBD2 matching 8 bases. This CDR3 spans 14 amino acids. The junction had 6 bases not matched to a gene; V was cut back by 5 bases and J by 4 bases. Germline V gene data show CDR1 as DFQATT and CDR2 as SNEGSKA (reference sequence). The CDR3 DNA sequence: TGCAGTGCTCTCGGGCGGGAGGCCACCGGGGAGCTGTTTTTT. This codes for CSALGREATGELFF.

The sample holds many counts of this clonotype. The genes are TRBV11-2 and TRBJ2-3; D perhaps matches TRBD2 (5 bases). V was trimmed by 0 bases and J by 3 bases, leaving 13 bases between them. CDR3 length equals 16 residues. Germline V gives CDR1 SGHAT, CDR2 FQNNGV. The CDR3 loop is CASSLDWLAGTDTQYF. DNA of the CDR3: TGTGCCAGCAGCTTAGATTGGCTAGCTGGGACAGATACGCAGTATTTT.

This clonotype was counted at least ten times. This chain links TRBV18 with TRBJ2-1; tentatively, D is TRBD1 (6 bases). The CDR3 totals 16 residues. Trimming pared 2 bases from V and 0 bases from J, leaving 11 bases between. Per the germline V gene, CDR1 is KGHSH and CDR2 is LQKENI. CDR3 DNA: TGTGCCAGCTCACCAAAAGGGGGAAGCTCCTACAATGAGCAGTTCTTC. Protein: CASSPKGGSSYNEQFF.

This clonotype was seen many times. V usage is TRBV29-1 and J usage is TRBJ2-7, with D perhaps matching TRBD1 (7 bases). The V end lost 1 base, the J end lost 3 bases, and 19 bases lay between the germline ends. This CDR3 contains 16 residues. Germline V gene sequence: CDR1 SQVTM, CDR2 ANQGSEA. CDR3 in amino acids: CSVEGGPGDRSYEQYF. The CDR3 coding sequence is TGCAGCGTTGAAGGGGGCCCGGGGGACAGAAGCTACGAGCAGTACTTC.

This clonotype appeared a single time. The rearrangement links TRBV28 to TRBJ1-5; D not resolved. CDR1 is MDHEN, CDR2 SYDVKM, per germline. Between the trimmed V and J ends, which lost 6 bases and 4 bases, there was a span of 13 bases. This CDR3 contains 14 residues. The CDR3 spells CASRDVVGNQPQHF. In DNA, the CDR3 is TGTGCCAGCAGGGATGTCGTGGGAAATCAGCCCCAGCATTTT.

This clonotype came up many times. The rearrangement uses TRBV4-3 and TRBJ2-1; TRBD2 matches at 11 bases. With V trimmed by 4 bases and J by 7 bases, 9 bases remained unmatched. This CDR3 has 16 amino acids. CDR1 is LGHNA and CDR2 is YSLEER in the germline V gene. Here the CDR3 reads CASSPSPTSGSNEQFF. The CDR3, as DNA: TGCGCCAGCAGCCCAAGCCCCACTAGCGGGAGTAATGAGCAGTTCTTC.

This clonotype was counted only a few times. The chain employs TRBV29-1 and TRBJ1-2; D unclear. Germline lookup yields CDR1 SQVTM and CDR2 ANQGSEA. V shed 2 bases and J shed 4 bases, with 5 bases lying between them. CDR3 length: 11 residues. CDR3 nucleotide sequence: TGCAGCGTTGAACTGCTCTATGGCTACACCTTC. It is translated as CSVELLYGYTF.

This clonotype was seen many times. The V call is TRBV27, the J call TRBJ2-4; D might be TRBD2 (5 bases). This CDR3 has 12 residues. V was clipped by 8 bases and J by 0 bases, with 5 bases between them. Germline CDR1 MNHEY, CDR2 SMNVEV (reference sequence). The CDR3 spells CASGLAKNIQYF. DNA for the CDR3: TGTGCCAGCGGACTAGCCAAAAACATTCAGTACTTC.